The 12 T cell receptor beta chains listed next were all sequenced from one sample in a study of regulatory T cells. Study results and limitations: In CD3G deficiency, regulatory T cells had lower Shannon diversity than autologous conventional CD4+ and control regulatory cells.

The PCR used 52 TRBV and 13 TRBJ primers. Method: immunoSEQ multiplex PCR; TCRdb's copy keeps in-frame clones and lacks some. This sample has about 3,900 clones, with 91% found just once. No antigen has been identified for these receptors. The sample was CD4+ Tregs sorted from blood. The receptors stem from a child aged 2-15 years with CD3G deficiency.

The chain carries TRBV28 and TRBJ2-3; D not certain. Looked up from germline, CDR1 is MDHEN and CDR2 is SYDVKM. Trimming removed 6 bases at V and 6 bases at J, with 10 bases between. CDR3 length: 12 amino acids. CDR3 in amino acids: CASSESWDTQYF. CDR3 coding DNA: TGTGCCAGCAGCGAGAGTTGGGATACGCAGTATTTT.

The chain has TRBV6-6 and TRBJ1-4; 8 nucleotides agree with TRBD1. V dropped 7 bases and J dropped 6; count of bases not matched to a gene: 4. Looked up from germline, CDR1 is MNHNY and CDR2 is SVGAGI (reference sequence). The CDR3 has 13 amino acids. The CDR3 region is CASMTGDDEKLFF. The CDR3 region has the DNA TGTGCCAGCATGACAGGGGACGATGAAAAACTGTTTTTT.

The gene calls are TRBV7-9 and TRBJ2-1; D gene ambiguous. Trimming pared 4 bases from V and 9 bases from J, leaving 13 bases between. The germline gives CDR1 SEHNR, CDR2 FQNEAQ (reference sequence). The CDR3 has 13 residues. CDR3 in amino acids: CASSSGPRSEQFF. In nucleotides, the CDR3 is TGTGCCAGCAGCTCCGGACCCCGCTCTGAGCAGTTCTTC.

The chain combines TRBV28 with TRBJ2-1; 9 nucleotides line up with TRBD1. CDR3 length: 15 residues. Trimming took 7 bases from V and 5 from J; bases not matched to a gene: 9. CDR1 and CDR2 from the germline V gene are MDHEN and SYDVKM. In DNA, the CDR3 is TGTGCCAGCAATCCCGCCGGGACAGGGAACAATGAGCAGTTCTTC. Translation gives CASNPAGTGNNEQFF.

This clone was seen a handful of times. The V gene is TRBV6-1, the J gene TRBJ2-5; D not certain. The J call may be wrong; the DNA end is better matched by TRBJ2-7. This CDR3 comprises 13 residues. The germline CDR1 and CDR2 sequences are MNHNS and SASEGT. CDR3 DNA sequence: TGTGCCAGCAGTGAAGCGGTTTGGGGCGAGCAGTACTTC. Translated: CASSEAVWGEQYF.

This clone was seen a few times. The chain is built from TRBV10-3 and TRBJ2-7; 8 bases agree with TRBD2. The V segment lost 2 bases and the J segment 6 bases; nucleotides outside the gene matches: 6. CDR3 size: 14 residues. Germline lookup yields CDR1 ENHRY and CDR2 SYGVKD. In nucleotides, the CDR3 is TGTGCCATCAGTGAGCTAGCGGGTAAATTCGAGCAGTACTTC. This codes for CAISELAGKFEQYF.

The V call is TRBV7-8, the J call TRBJ2-2; TRBD2 aligns across 10 bases. Germline CDR1 and CDR2: SGHVS and FQNEAQ. The CDR3 length is 16 residues. V lost 5 bases, J lost 3 bases, and 6 bases stayed unmatched. The CDR3 region has the DNA TGTGCCAGCAGCCTCCGGACTAGCGGTCACACCGGGGAGCTGTTTTTT. Translated, it gives CASSLRTSGHTGELFF.

The chain employs TRBV5-1 and TRBJ2-2, with TRBD2 as a possible D gene (6 bases). The CDR3 runs 13 residues. Germline values: CDR1 SGHRS, CDR2 YFSETQ. V lost 5 bases and J 4 bases, leaving 9 bases between the germline ends. CDR3 protein: CASSREPTGELFF. CDR3 bases: TGCGCCAGCAGTCGGGAGCCCACCGGGGAGCTGTTTTTT.

V gene TRBV20-1 combines with J gene TRBJ1-2; 7 positions match TRBD1. The CDR3 has 11 residues. Per the germline V gene, CDR1 is DFQATT and CDR2 is SNEGSKA (reference sequence). Germline trimming cut 5 bases from V and 8 bases from J; bases unmatched to any gene: 5. The CDR3 is CSAADRDGYTF. The CDR3, as DNA: TGCAGTGCTGCTGACAGGGACGGCTACACCTTC.

This clone was seen more than once but under ten times. The chain employs TRBV28 and TRBJ1-5, with a possible D match to TRBD1 (5 bases). Between the trimmed V and J ends, which lost 6 bases and 4 bases, there was a span of 22 bases. Germline V gene lookup returns CDR1 MDHEN and CDR2 SYDVKM. The CDR3 sequence is 17 residues long. The CDR3 loop is CASSFWPDWGFNQPQHF. CDR3 nucleotide sequence: TGTGCCAGCAGCTTTTGGCCGGACTGGGGGTTTAATCAGCCCCAGCATTTT.

The V and J genes are TRBV28 and TRBJ2-5, with 10 positions matching TRBD1. Germline loops: CDR1 MDHEN, CDR2 SYDVKM. The CDR3 is 17 residues long. The V segment lost 5 bases and the J segment 2 bases; nucleotides outside the gene matches: 11. The DNA for the CDR3 is TGTGCCAGCAGTGACAGGGGGCCGGGAAGGGGACAAGAGACCCAGTACTTC. The encoded protein is CASSDRGPGRGQETQYF.

The chain employs TRBV28 and TRBJ1-1; no reliable D call. The CDR3 has 14 residues. V was pared by 8 bases and J by 1 base, with 14 bases between. Germline values: CDR1 MDHEN, CDR2 SYDVKM. The CDR3 DNA reads TGTGCCAGCTTTTCCAGTGCCGAGAACACTGAAGCTTTCTTT. Translated, it gives CASFSSAENTEAFF.